The 5 T cell receptor beta chains in this list originate from one sample, sequenced in a study of resident and recirculating memory T cells in vitiligo (dated by TCRdb to the late 2010s). The library was prepared using the immunoSEQ multiplex PCR assay. The clones in this table, taken by TCRdb from immuneACCESS, are in-frame only. Not every clone is retained; where verified, under half of the shortfall comes from an unresolved V gene, and the cause of the rest is unknown. The sample contains fewer than 85,000 clones, roughly nine tenths of them found a single time. About 4.8% of the sample is in the top ten clones. Sequencing was done on a sample of blood. These receptor sequences come from a male donor with vitiligo.

The chain recombines TRBV2 with TRBJ1-1, with 10 bases identical to TRBD1. J lost 6 bases, V lost 6 bases, and 7 bases had no gene match. The CDR3 loop spans 14 amino acids. CDR1 and CDR2 from the germline V gene are SNHLY and FYNNEI. CDR3 in amino acids: CASRGQGVRAEAFF. The CDR3 DNA sequence: TGTGCCAGCAGAGGACAGGGGGTTCGAGCTGAAGCTTTCTTT.

This chain connects TRBV12-5 to TRBJ2-3; 7 bases match TRBD2. Unmatched junction bases numbered 6, after V lost 0 bases and J lost 0 bases. Looked up from germline, CDR1 is LGHNT and CDR2 is FRNRAP. The CDR3 is 17 amino acids. This chain's CDR3 is CASGLVQTSESTDTQYF. In nucleotides, the CDR3 is TGTGCTAGTGGTTTGGTACAAACTAGCGAGAGCACAGATACGCAGTATTTT.

This clone turned up a few times. V is TRBV9 and J is TRBJ2-7; 7 bases are shared with TRBD2. Germline values: CDR1 SGDLS, CDR2 YYNGEE. The CDR3 contains 18 residues. J gave up 0 bases and V 3 bases, and 15 bases lay outside the gene matches. CDR3 residues: CASSAPHGEGPYSYEQYF. In nucleotides, the CDR3 is TGTGCCAGCAGCGCCCCCCATGGGGAGGGGCCCTACTCCTACGAGCAGTACTTC. Drawing the rest from reference TRBV9 and TRBJ2-7, the complete variable domain is DSGVTQTPKHLITATGQRVTLRCSPRSGDLSVYWYQQSLDQGLQFLIQYYNGEERAKGNILERFSAQQFPDLHSELNLSSLELGDSALYFCASSAPHGEGPYSYEQYFGPGTRLTVT.

DNA of the CDR3: TGTGCCAGCAGCCCCGGACAGAGCAAGCAAGAGACCCAGTACTTC. Translated: CASSPGQSKQETQYF. The rearrangement joins TRBV7-9 to TRBJ2-5, with D maybe TRBD1 (6 bases). The CDR3 loop spans 15 amino acids. Trimming took off 5 bases at V and 2 bases at J, with 15 bases between the two ends. Germline CDR1 is SEHNR and CDR2 is FQNEAQ (reference sequence).

The chain carries TRBV6-6 and TRBJ1-2, with 7 bases matching TRBD1. This CDR3 is built from 16 residues. V shed 6 bases and J 5 bases; nucleotides not matched to a gene: 15. Looked up from germline, CDR1 is MNHNY and CDR2 is SVGAGI (reference sequence). The CDR3, as DNA: TGTGCCAGCAGGACAGGGCGGCCAGGGGGTAAATATGGCTACACCTTC. Its translation is CASRTGRPGGKYGYTF.